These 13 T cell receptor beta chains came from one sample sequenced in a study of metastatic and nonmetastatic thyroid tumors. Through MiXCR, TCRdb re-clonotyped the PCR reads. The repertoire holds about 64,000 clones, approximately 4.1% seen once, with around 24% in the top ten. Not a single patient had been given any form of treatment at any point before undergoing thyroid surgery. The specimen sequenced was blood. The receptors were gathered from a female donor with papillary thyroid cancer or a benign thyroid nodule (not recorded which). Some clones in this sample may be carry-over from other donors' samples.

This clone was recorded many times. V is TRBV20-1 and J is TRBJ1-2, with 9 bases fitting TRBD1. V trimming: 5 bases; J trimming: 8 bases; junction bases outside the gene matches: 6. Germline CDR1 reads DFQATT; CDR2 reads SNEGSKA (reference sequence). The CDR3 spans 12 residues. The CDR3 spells CSALQGARGYTF. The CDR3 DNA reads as TGCAGTGCTTTACAGGGGGCGCGAGGCTACACCTTC.

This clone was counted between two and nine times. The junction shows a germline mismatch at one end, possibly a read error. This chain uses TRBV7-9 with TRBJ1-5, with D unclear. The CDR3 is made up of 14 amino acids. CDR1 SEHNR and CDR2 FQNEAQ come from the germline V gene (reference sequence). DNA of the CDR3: TGTGCCAGCAGCCGAGACTGCACCAATCAGCCCCATCATTTT. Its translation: CASSRDCTNQPHHF.

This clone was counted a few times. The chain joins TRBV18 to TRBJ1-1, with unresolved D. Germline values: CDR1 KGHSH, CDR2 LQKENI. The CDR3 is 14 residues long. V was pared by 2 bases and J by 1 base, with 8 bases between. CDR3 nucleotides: TGTGCCAGCTCACCAGCTGGAAAGAACACTGAAGCTTTCTTT. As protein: CASSPAGKNTEAFF.

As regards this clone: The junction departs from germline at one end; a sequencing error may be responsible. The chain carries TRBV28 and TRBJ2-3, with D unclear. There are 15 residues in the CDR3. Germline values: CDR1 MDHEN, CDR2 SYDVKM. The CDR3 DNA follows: TGTGCCATCAGTTTTTCTGCGGTAGTAGGAGATACGCAGTATTTT. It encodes CAISFSAVVGDTQYF. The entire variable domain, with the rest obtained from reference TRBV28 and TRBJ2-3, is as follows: DVKVTQSSRYLVKRTGEKVFLECVQDMDHENMFWYRQDPGLGLRLIYFSYDVKMKEKGDIPEGYSVSREKKERFSLILESASTNQTSMYLCAISFSAVVGDTQYFGPGTRLTVL.

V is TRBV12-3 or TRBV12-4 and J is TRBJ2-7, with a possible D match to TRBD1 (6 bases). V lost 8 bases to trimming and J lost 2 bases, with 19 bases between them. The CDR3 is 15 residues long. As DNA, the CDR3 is TGTGCCAGCTATAGCACAGGGCCCCTACCCTACGAGCAGTACTTC. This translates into CASYSTGPLPYEQYF.

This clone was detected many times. The CDR3 DNA is TGTGCCAGCAGCACCTTCTGGGAGCATCTCGAGCAGTACTTC. Its protein product is CASSTFWEHLEQYF. V gene TRBV28 combines with J gene TRBJ2-7, with TRBD2 as a possible D gene (5 bases). The germline V gene has CDR1 MDHEN and CDR2 SYDVKM. The CDR3 extends over 14 amino acids. Trimming left V 6 bases short and J 6 bases short, with 18 bases between.

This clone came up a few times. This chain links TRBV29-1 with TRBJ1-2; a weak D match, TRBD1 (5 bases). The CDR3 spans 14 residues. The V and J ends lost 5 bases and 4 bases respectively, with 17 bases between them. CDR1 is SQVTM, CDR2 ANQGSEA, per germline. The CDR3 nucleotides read TGCAGCGTTACGGGCGGGGGGACCCTCTATGGCTACACCTTC. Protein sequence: CSVTGGGTLYGYTF.

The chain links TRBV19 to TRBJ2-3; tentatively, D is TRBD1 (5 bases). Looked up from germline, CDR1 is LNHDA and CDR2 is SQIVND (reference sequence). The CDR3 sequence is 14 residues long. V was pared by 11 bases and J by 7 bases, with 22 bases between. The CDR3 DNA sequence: TGTGCCGCTGGTCAGGGTCAACCCCAACATACGCAGTATTTT. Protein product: CAAGQGQPQHTQYF.

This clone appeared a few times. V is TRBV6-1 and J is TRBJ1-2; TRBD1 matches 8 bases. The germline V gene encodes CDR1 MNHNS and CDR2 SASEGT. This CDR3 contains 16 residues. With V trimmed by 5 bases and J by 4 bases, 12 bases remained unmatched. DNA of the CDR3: TGTGCCAGCAGTAGTCCCGGGACAGGATCGGGCTATGGCTACACCTTC. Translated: CASSSPGTGSGYGYTF.

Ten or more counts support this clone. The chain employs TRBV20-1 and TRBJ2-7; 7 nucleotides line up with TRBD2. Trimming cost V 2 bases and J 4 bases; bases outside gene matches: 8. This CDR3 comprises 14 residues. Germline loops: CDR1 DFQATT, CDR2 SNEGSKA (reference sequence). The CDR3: CSARLSEGGYEQYF. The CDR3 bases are TGCAGTGCTAGACTGAGCGAGGGAGGGTACGAGCAGTACTTC.

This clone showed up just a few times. The CDR3 protein is CASSERWAGELFF. CDR3 sequence (DNA): TGCGCCAGCAGTGAGAGGTGGGCCGGGGAGCTGTTTTTT. The chain recombines TRBV10-1 with TRBJ2-2; D not certain. In germline, CDR1 is WNHNN, CDR2 SYGVQD (reference sequence). This CDR3 spans 13 amino acids. Trimming pared 2 bases from V and 6 bases from J, leaving 7 bases between.

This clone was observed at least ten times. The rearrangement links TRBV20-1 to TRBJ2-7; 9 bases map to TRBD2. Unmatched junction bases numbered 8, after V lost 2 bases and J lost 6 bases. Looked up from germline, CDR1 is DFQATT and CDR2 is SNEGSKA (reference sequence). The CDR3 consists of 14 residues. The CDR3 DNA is TGCAGTGCTAGACCCCCCGGGACTAGCCCCGAGCAGTACTTC. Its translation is CSARPPGTSPEQYF.

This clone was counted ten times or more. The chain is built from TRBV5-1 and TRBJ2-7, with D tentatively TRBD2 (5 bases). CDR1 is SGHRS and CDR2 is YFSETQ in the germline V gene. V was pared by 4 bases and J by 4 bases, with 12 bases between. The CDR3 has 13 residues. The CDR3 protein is CASSQQTGYEQYF. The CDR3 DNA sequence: TGCGCCAGCAGCCAGCAAACGGGATACGAGCAGTACTTC.